These T cell receptor beta chains were read from a single sample in a study of CD8 T cells in ankylosing spondylitis. TCRdb reprocessed the 5' RACE reads with MiXCR, giving one entry per CDR3 protein. The sample shows roughly 130,000 distinct CDR3 sequences, roughly 8.8% of them seen only once. Sequencing was done on a sample of blood, either unsorted or a sorted T cell fraction (not recorded which). The origin of the receptors is a male donor with ankylosing spondylitis or in good health (not recorded which). The CDR3 runs from the conserved cysteine through the conserved F or W. D genes are given only for firm matches. Clone size is given for some rows only: seen once, a few or many times, or a class if the clone is expanded.

v_gene,abundance,j_gene,len,d_gene,CDR3aa,CDR3nt
TRBV29-1,many,TRBJ1-2,13,NA,CSVAPVGEDGYTF,TGCAGCGTGGCCCCAGTGGGGGAAGACGGCTACACCTTC
TRBV25-1,many,TRBJ2-7,13,NA,CASSESGAYEQYF,TGTGCCAGCAGTGAATCGGGTGCGTACGAGCAGTACTTC
TRBV5-1,many,TRBJ1-5,13,NA,CASSLASDQPQHF,TGCGCCAGCAGCTTGGCCTCTGATCAGCCCCAGCATTTT
TRBV6-1,many,TRBJ2-7,11,NA,CASSEIAEQYF,TGTGCCAGCAGTGAAATTGCCGAGCAGTACTTC
TRBV11-2,NA,TRBJ2-7,13,NA,CASSLSRAYEQYF,TGTGCCAGCAGCTTGTCTCGGGCCTACGAGCAGTACTTC
TRBV4-1,many,TRBJ1-2,15,NA,CASSQVPGTNYGYTF,TGCGCCAGCAGCCAAGTCCCGGGGACTAACTATGGCTACACCTTC
TRBV12-3/TRBV12-4,many,TRBJ2-5,15,TRBD2,CASGRGDSTDETQYF,TGTGCCAGCGGTCGGGGGGATAGCACGGACGAGACCCAGTACTTC
TRBV20-1,many,TRBJ2-3,16,TRBD2,CSARVEREDNTDTQYF,TGCAGTGCTAGAGTTGAGCGGGAGGACAACACAGATACGCAGTATTTT
TRBV29-1,few,TRBJ2-1,13,TRBD1,CSADRTGGNEQFF,TGCAGCGCTGACAGGACAGGGGGCAATGAGCAGTTCTTC
TRBV2,once,TRBJ2-1,16,TRBD2,CASRRISGKKDNEQFF,TGTGCCAGCAGACGAATCAGCGGGAAGAAAGACAATGAGCAGTTCTTC
TRBV20-1,few,TRBJ2-1,15,TRBD2,CSARGGLAVYNEQFF,TGCAGTGCTAGGGGGGGACTAGCGGTCTACAATGAGCAGTTCTTC
TRBV7-8,NA,TRBJ2-7,14,TRBD2,CASSIIAGDYEQYF,TGTGCCAGCAGCATTATAGCGGGAGATTACGAGCAGTACTTC
TRBV4-2,NA,TRBJ2-2,15,TRBD1,CASRRDRGNTGELFF,TGTGCCAGCAGACGGGACAGGGGAAACACCGGGGAGCTGTTTTTT
TRBV28,many,TRBJ2-1,16,TRBD1,CASSDLFGTEVNEQFF,TGTGCCAGCAGTGACCTTTTCGGGACAGAAGTCAATGAGCAGTTCTTC
TRBV4-1,many,TRBJ2-3,16,TRBD1,CASSKRTGASTDTQYF,TGCGCCAGCAGCAAGAGGACAGGGGCCAGCACAGATACGCAGTATTTT
TRBV6-2/TRBV6-3,NA,TRBJ2-1,15,NA,CASSYGTPAVGEQFF,TGTGCCAGCAGTTACGGGACTCCGGCCGTCGGTGAGCAGTTCTTC
TRBV20-1,NA,TRBJ1-3,13,NA,CSVTQGSGNTIYF,TGCAGTGTTACCCAGGGGTCTGGAAACACCATATATTTT
TRBV15,few,TRBJ2-1,13,NA,CATTSGGRNEQFF,TGTGCCACCACATCGGGGGGCCGGAATGAGCAGTTCTTC
TRBV6-5,NA,TRBJ2-7,18,TRBD2,CASSYSGTSGRFYYEQYF,TGTGCCAGCAGTTACTCAGGGACTAGCGGGAGGTTCTATTACGAGCAGTACTTC
TRBV29-1,NA,TRBJ2-7,13,NA,CSVEDPRGYEQYF,TGCAGCGTTGAAGATCCCCGGGGCTACGAGCAGTACTTC
TRBV9,many,TRBJ2-4,14,NA,CASSVGTAENIQYF,TGTGCCAGCAGCGTCGGGACGGCGGAAAACATTCAGTACTTC
TRBV4-3,NA,TRBJ2-1,13,NA,CASSQELDNEQFF,TGCGCCAGCAGCCAAGAGTTAGACAATGAGCAGTTCTTC
TRBV4-1,many,TRBJ2-5,16,NA,CASSSSQAINKETQYF,TGCGCCAGCAGCTCGAGCCAGGCGATAAATAAAGAGACCCAGTACTTC
TRBV18,many,TRBJ2-1,17,TRBD2,CASSPLTSGSSYNEQFF,TGTGCCAGCTCACCACTAACTAGCGGGAGCTCCTACAATGAGCAGTTCTTC
TRBV5-1,many,TRBJ2-7,15,TRBD1,CASSLGGQGLYEQYF,TGCGCCAGCAGCTTGGGGGGACAGGGACTCTACGAGCAGTACTTC
TRBV12-3/TRBV12-4,many,TRBJ2-7,14,NA,CASSLWRLSYEQYF,TGTGCCAGCAGTTTATGGCGGCTTTCCTACGAGCAGTACTTC
TRBV11-2,many,TRBJ1-1,12,NA,CASSLDLIEAFF,TGTGCCAGCAGCTTAGACCTTATTGAAGCTTTCTTT
TRBV7-2,many,TRBJ2-3,16,TRBD1,CASSLGQGANTDTQYF,TGTGCCAGCAGCTTAGGACAGGGGGCGAACACAGATACGCAGTATTTT
TRBV5-1,many,TRBJ2-1,14,NA,CASKGGGNDNEQFF,TGCGCCAGCAAGGGAGGAGGGAACGACAATGAGCAGTTCTTC
TRBV19,many,TRBJ2-1,11,NA,CASSTRSGQFF,TGTGCCAGTAGTACTCGATCGGGGCAGTTCTTC
TRBV18,once,TRBJ2-1,19,TRBD2,CASSPLSILAGVNGNEQFF,TGTGCCAGCTCACCATTGTCTATCCTAGCGGGAGTTAATGGTAATGAGCAGTTCTTC
TRBV12-3/TRBV12-4,many,TRBJ2-1,13,TRBD2,CASTRSGNNEQFF,TGTGCCAGCACCCGAAGCGGGAACAATGAGCAGTTCTTC
TRBV5-1,many,TRBJ2-6,15,NA,CASSLGLSGANVLTF,TGCGCCAGCAGCTTGGGACTCTCTGGGGCCAACGTCCTGACTTTC
TRBV20-1,many,TRBJ2-5,14,NA,CSARLVGGGETQYF,TGCAGTGCCCGCCTTGTGGGCGGTGGAGAGACCCAGTACTTC
TRBV3-1,NA,TRBJ1-6,14,NA,CASSQAYGNSPLHF,TGTGCCAGCAGCCAAGCGTACGGAAATTCACCCCTCCACTTT
TRBV5-1,few,TRBJ2-7,16,TRBD1,CASSQDNPGQGVEQYF,TGCGCCAGCAGCCAGGACAATCCGGGACAGGGGGTCGAGCAGTACTTC
TRBV7-8,NA,TRBJ1-2,16,TRBD1,CASSPRSGTGKTGYTF,TGTGCCAGCAGCCCCCGGTCCGGGACAGGGAAGACTGGCTACACCTTC
TRBV12-3/TRBV12-4,few,TRBJ2-7,14,NA,CASSPSATPGEQYF,TGTGCCAGCAGTCCATCGGCTACCCCTGGCGAGCAGTACTTC
TRBV7-2,many,TRBJ2-1,10,NA,CASSLGWPFF,TGTGCCAGCAGCTTAGGCTGGCCGTTCTTC
TRBV27,few,TRBJ1-6,19,TRBD1,CASSFLGGTGSGEDSPLHF,TGTGCCAGCAGTTTTTTGGGTGGGACAGGGTCAGGAGAAGATTCACCCCTCCACTTT
TRBV7-2,many,TRBJ1-5,15,NA,CASSPMEYSNQPQHF,TGTGCCAGCAGCCCCATGGAATATAGCAATCAGCCCCAGCATTTT
TRBV7-3,many,TRBJ2-1,12,NA,CASSLGSSEQFF,TGTGCCAGCAGCTTAGGTAGCAGTGAGCAGTTCTTC
TRBV6-2/TRBV6-3,many,TRBJ2-2,14,NA,CASGYALNTGELFF,TGTGCCAGCGGGTATGCTTTGAACACCGGGGAGCTGTTTTTT
TRBV5-5,many,TRBJ2-5,14,NA,CASSLGPLGETQYF,TGTGCCAGCAGCTTGGGCCCCCTGGGGGAGACCCAGTACTTC
TRBV7-2,few,TRBJ2-5,15,TRBD2,CASSLAGTSVETQYF,TGTGCCAGCAGCTTAGCGGGGACTAGCGTCGAGACCCAGTACTTC
TRBV7-6,NA,TRBJ2-1,13,NA,CASSLREFREQFF,TGTGCCAGCAGCTTACGGGAGTTCAGGGAGCAGTTCTTC
TRBV29-1,many,TRBJ2-3,13,NA,CSVESPNQDTQYF,TGCAGCGTTGAATCACCGAATCAAGATACGCAGTATTTT
TRBV5-6,NA,TRBJ1-3,15,NA,CASSRAINFGNPIYF,TGTGCCAGCAGCCGGGCCATTAACTTTGGAAACCCCATATATTTT
TRBV18,few,TRBJ2-7,18,TRBD1,CASSPRITGQGKVYEQYF,TGTGCCAGCTCACCGCGGATCACCGGACAGGGTAAAGTCTACGAGCAGTACTTC